The sequence of this T cell receptor (beta chain) was determined in a study of cytomegalovirus exposure and HLA in healthy donors. Overall study findings and caveats: TCR beta V- and J-gene trimming, according to a later analysis, was linked to a missense DCLRE1C variant.

V shed 1 base and J 3 bases; nucleotides not matched to a gene: 4. This CDR3 region has 15 residues. In germline, CDR1 is SGHAT, CDR2 FQDESV (reference sequence). About this clone itself: The antigen remains undetermined.

Primers included in the PCR were 60 Vbeta and 13 Jbeta primers. The method was immunoSEQ multiplex PCR; TCRdb's version includes in-frame clones alone and lacks a portion of them. Of approximately 150,000 clones listed, 85% were seen once; the top ten hold about 2.4%. The material sequenced was PBMCs. The genes are TRBV11-1 and TRBJ2-7; 9 bases fit TRBD2. This TCR came from a young man in good health and CMV-seropositive. This CDR3 is CASSLVVAGVYEQYF. CDR3 nucleotides: TGTGCCAGCAGCTTAGTCGTAGCGGGAGTCTACGAGCAGTACTTC.